Listed below are T cell receptor beta chains from one sample, sequenced in a study of identical twins. Each CDR3 protein is one row after TCRdb ran MiXCR on the 5' RACE reads. Seen here are hundreds of thousands of distinct CDR3 sequences, 6.1% observed once, and the top ten hold around 1.7%. Sequenced material: naive T cells sorted from blood. Receptor source: a man younger than 35 in good health. Both conserved end residues are trimmed from each CDR3. The order of the fields is CDR3 protein, V gene.

cdr3_aa: ASSLSRGVRNEQF; v_call: TRBV7-9
cdr3_aa: AWSVFGEQF; v_call: TRBV30
cdr3_aa: ASSSAREAQY; v_call: TRBV5-1
cdr3_aa: ASSGGSWALAETQY; v_call: TRBV6-1
cdr3_aa: ASRLAGGGGKDTQY; v_call: TRBV7-2
cdr3_aa: ASSSIYEQY; v_call: TRBV28
cdr3_aa: ASSVNLAGGTGELF; v_call: TRBV2
cdr3_aa: AISPGTGVLKTEAF; v_call: TRBV10-3
cdr3_aa: ASGYGETQY; v_call: TRBV12-5
cdr3_aa: ASSVLMNTEAF; v_call: TRBV9
cdr3_aa: ASSLTLQGRGYEQY; v_call: TRBV5-1
cdr3_aa: ASSFGALAGGPWTDTQY; v_call: TRBV12-3/TRBV12-4
cdr3_aa: ASRLGQQIETQY; v_call: TRBV12-3/TRBV12-4
cdr3_aa: AVGQFNQPQH; v_call: TRBV10-3
cdr3_aa: ATSSLGGRELREQY; v_call: TRBV15
cdr3_aa: SAEREEIAGELF; v_call: TRBV20-1
cdr3_aa: ASKRTGGPSRGNQPQH; v_call: TRBV6-1
cdr3_aa: ASSEWTLEYGNEQF; v_call: TRBV25-1
cdr3_aa: ASSERDAGAEKLF; v_call: TRBV6-1
cdr3_aa: SAFRTGGNTDTQY; v_call: TRBV20-1
cdr3_aa: SAQPGQGNQPQH; v_call: TRBV20-1
cdr3_aa: ASSRGISGANVLT; v_call: TRBV3-1
cdr3_aa: ASRPRLAAAYNEQF; v_call: TRBV3-1
cdr3_aa: ATSLNNEQF; v_call: TRBV24-1
cdr3_aa: ASSRKIIADTYNEQF; v_call: TRBV4-3
cdr3_aa: ASRTGTWETQY; v_call: TRBV12-3/TRBV12-4
cdr3_aa: ASSPNSLPRKITDTQY; v_call: TRBV12-3/TRBV12-4
cdr3_aa: SARLAGLSQY; v_call: TRBV20-1
cdr3_aa: SARQGSNQPQH; v_call: TRBV20-1
cdr3_aa: SARESGLSYEQY; v_call: TRBV20-1
cdr3_aa: ASSEGINQPQH; v_call: TRBV2
cdr3_aa: ASSQHPAGQRSDTQY; v_call: TRBV4-3
cdr3_aa: ASSLDPGLAGELSTDTQY; v_call: TRBV12-3/TRBV12-4
cdr3_aa: ASSRRLGLQETQY; v_call: TRBV7-9
cdr3_aa: ASSPRPGNNEQF; v_call: TRBV5-1
cdr3_aa: ASSESETQY; v_call: TRBV6-1
cdr3_aa: SVDAGMNTEAF; v_call: TRBV29-1
cdr3_aa: ASSPVATRGTETQY; v_call: TRBV7-2
cdr3_aa: ASSFAGLNEQF; v_call: TRBV27
cdr3_aa: SERRAGSTDTQY; v_call: TRBV20-1
cdr3_aa: ASNSREGNNEQF; v_call: TRBV12-3/TRBV12-4
cdr3_aa: SASSGTSGVGDTQY; v_call: TRBV20-1
cdr3_aa: ASSLVRGETDTQY; v_call: TRBV5-1
cdr3_aa: ASSHPAVSGNTIY; v_call: TRBV4-1
cdr3_aa: ASSEAPGQGALETQY; v_call: TRBV6-1
cdr3_aa: ASSFRGRETQY; v_call: TRBV12-3/TRBV12-4
cdr3_aa: ASSHRTGSPTEAF; v_call: TRBV4-1
cdr3_aa: SASPRDRSTYEQY; v_call: TRBV20-1
cdr3_aa: SARDRTSGRNTGELF; v_call: TRBV20-1
cdr3_aa: ASRDARETQY; v_call: TRBV28
cdr3_aa: ASSSDVRGLTDTQY; v_call: TRBV6-1